This TCR beta chain was identified in a study of T cell changes during pregnancy in multiple sclerosis. Data came from immunoSEQ multiplex PCR; TCRdb stores just in-frame clones and leaves some out. The sample comprises about 47,000 clones, 93% of which are singletons, and 1.5% to 2% rests with the top ten. The germline V and J ends were trimmed by 5 bases and 3 bases, with 11 bases remaining between them. The CDR3 is 13 residues long. The germline V gene encodes CDR1 SGHVS and CDR2 FQNEAQ. Sequenced here: peripheral blood, sampled in the second trimester of pregnancy. The receptor was isolated from a female donor with multiple sclerosis, enrolled in a pregnancy study. This chain links TRBV7-8 with TRBJ2-7; tentative D call: TRBD1 (6 bases). CDR3 sequence reads: CASSLGQNYEQYF. DNA for the CDR3: TGTGCCAGCAGCCTAGGACAGAACTACGAGCAGTACTTC. Full variable domain (remainder filled in from reference TRBV7-8 and TRBJ2-7): GAGVSQSPRYKVAKRGQDVALRCDPISGHVSLFWYQQALGQGPEFLTYFQNEAQLDKSGLPSDRFFAERPEGSVSTLKIQRTQQEDSAVYLCASSLGQNYEQYFGPGTRLTVT.